Below, 18 T cell receptor beta chains from the same sample are listed, as sequenced in a study of immune evolution from preneoplasia to lung adenocarcinoma. Profiled with immunoSEQ multiplex PCR; TCRdb holds only in-frame clones, not every one. Here the sample spans about 6,900 clones, 75% to 85% being singletons. Material for sequencing was FFPE invasive lung adenocarcinoma tissue. These receptors originate from a person in their 40s with lung adenocarcinoma.

This clone was observed once. The chain links TRBV7-6 to TRBJ2-2, with a tentative D call TRBD1 (6 bases). Trimming stripped 6 bases from V and 5 bases from J, with 22 bases between. CDR1 is SGHVS, CDR2 FNYEAQ, per germline. The CDR3 covers 17 residues. The CDR3 region is CASRPPLRGRRTGELFF. CDR3 DNA: TGTGCCAGCAGACCCCCCCTCAGGGGTAGGCGTACCGGGGAGCTGTTTTTT.

V gene TRBV7-6 combines with J gene TRBJ2-7; 9 bases are a match to TRBD1. Germline V CDR1 and CDR2: SGHVS, FNYEAQ. The ends lost 5 bases at V and 7 bases at J; junction bases unmatched: 6. The CDR3 consists of 13 residues. Here the CDR3 DNA reads TGTGCCAGCAGCGTCGGACAGGGGTGGGAGCAGTACTTC. Residues: CASSVGQGWEQYF.

CDR3 loop: CSVRTGGGNTIYF. CDR3 coding DNA: TGCAGCGTTAGAACCGGGGGCGGAAACACCATATATTTT. The chain joins TRBV29-1 to TRBJ1-3; D possibly corresponds to TRBD1 (6 bases). This CDR3 has 13 residues. V was clipped by 5 bases and J by 4 bases, with 12 bases between them. Germline values: CDR1 SQVTM, CDR2 ANQGSEA.

The chain links TRBV5-1 to TRBJ2-1, with 11 bases aligning to TRBD2. The length of the CDR3 is 16 residues. In germline, CDR1 is SGHRS, CDR2 YFSETQ. With V trimmed by 4 bases and J by 6 bases, 9 bases remained unmatched. The CDR3 reads CASSPLGGLAANEQFF. DNA for the CDR3: TGCGCCAGCAGCCCTTTAGGGGGACTAGCGGCCAATGAGCAGTTCTTC. Together with reference TRBV5-1 and TRBJ2-1, the CDR3 gives the full variable domain: KAGVTQTPRYLIKTRGQQVTLSCSPISGHRSVSWYQQTPGQGLQFLFEYFSETQRNKGNFPGRFSGRQFSNSRSEMNVSTLELGDSALYLCASSPLGGLAANEQFFGPGTRLTVL.

This chain joins TRBV5-1 and TRBJ1-2; TRBD1 might be the D (5 bases). CDR1 SGHRS and CDR2 YFSETQ come from the germline V gene. Trimming stripped 7 bases from V and 3 bases from J, with 16 bases between. The CDR3 sequence is 14 residues long. In DNA form, the CDR3 reads TGCGCCAGCTACGAAGGGACTGGGGACTATGGCTACACCTTC. Residues: CASYEGTGDYGYTF.

V gene TRBV14 combines with J gene TRBJ2-7; TRBD2 agrees at 9 bases. CDR3 length equals 16 residues. With V trimmed by 3 bases and J by 2 bases, 8 bases remained unmatched. Looked up from germline, CDR1 is SGHDN and CDR2 is FVKESK. In DNA, the CDR3 is TGTGCCAGCAGCCACCTTATTAGCGGGAGCACCTACGAGCAGTACTTC. Translating it yields CASSHLISGSTYEQYF. Complete variable domain (other parts from reference TRBV14 and TRBJ2-7): EAGVTQFPSHSVIEKGQTVTLRCDPISGHDNLYWYRRVMGKEIKFLLHFVKESKQDESGMPNNRFLAERTGGTYSTLKVQPAELEDSGVYFCASSHLISGSTYEQYFGPGTRLTVT.

The rearrangement uses TRBV9 and TRBJ1-2; D unclear. The CDR3 totals 17 residues. CDR1 SGDLS and CDR2 YYNGEE come from the germline V gene. Deletions cut 3 bases from V and 0 bases from J, with 18 bases between. The CDR3 DNA sequence: TGTGCCAGCAGCGACCCCCTGTCCGTTAGGGCTAACTATGGCTACACCTTC. Translating it yields CASSDPLSVRANYGYTF.

V and J are TRBV5-6 and TRBJ1-2; D remains unclear. This CDR3 is built from 14 residues. V lost 4 bases and J lost 6, with 16 bases in between. Per the germline V gene, CDR1 is SGHDT and CDR2 is YYEEEE. CDR3 protein: CASSPRPGWDGYTF. The CDR3 DNA is TGTGCCAGCAGCCCTCGTCCGGGGTGGGATGGCTACACCTTC.

The rearrangement links TRBV28 to TRBJ2-3, with unresolved D. CDR1 is MDHEN and CDR2 is SYDVKM in the germline V gene. The V gene lost 4 bases and the J gene lost 0 bases, with 11 bases spanning the gap. This CDR3 is 15 amino acids long. CDR3 in amino acids: CASSSWTQSTDTQYF. CDR3 DNA sequence: TGTGCCAGCAGTTCATGGACGCAAAGCACAGATACGCAGTATTTT.

A few counts support this clone. The chain uses TRBV5-1 and TRBJ1-2, with D tentatively TRBD1 (6 bases). CDR3 length: 14 amino acids. The V end was cut by 1 base, the J end by 1 base, with 8 bases between. Germline assignment: CDR1 SGHRS and CDR2 YFSETQ. CDR3 amino acids: CASSLLDSNYGYTF. The CDR3 DNA reads TGCGCCAGCAGCTTGTTGGACAGTAACTATGGCTACACCTTC. Full variable domain (rest looked up from reference TRBV5-1 and TRBJ1-2): KAGVTQTPRYLIKTRGQQVTLSCSPISGHRSVSWYQQTPGQGLQFLFEYFSETQRNKGNFPGRFSGRQFSNSRSEMNVSTLELGDSALYLCASSLLDSNYGYTFGSGTRLTVV.

This clone has more than one count but fewer than ten. This chain uses TRBV4-1 with TRBJ1-6; D is perhaps TRBD1 (5 bases). This CDR3 is built from 17 residues. V lost 0 bases and J 7 bases, leaving 16 bases between the germline ends. Germline-derived CDR1 and CDR2 are MGHRA and YSYEKL. In DNA, the CDR3 is TGCGCCAGCAGCCAAGAGGGGCAACGGAGGGGAAATTCACCCCTCCACTTT. This translates into CASSQEGQRRGNSPLHF.

This sequence joins TRBV19 and TRBJ1-2; 8 bases are shared with TRBD1. The V gene end was trimmed by 5 bases and the J gene end by 6 bases; junction bases not matched to a gene: 11. The CDR3 runs 15 residues. Germline lookup yields CDR1 LNHDA and CDR2 SQIVND (reference sequence). The CDR3 sequence: CASSPWTGRRDGYTF. DNA for the CDR3: TGTGCCAGTAGTCCTTGGACAGGGCGAAGAGATGGCTACACCTTC.

This rearrangement joins TRBV10-3 to TRBJ2-7; a weak D match, TRBD1 (7 bases). Germline-derived CDR1 and CDR2 are ENHRY and SYGVKD. V lost 2 bases to trimming and J lost 2 bases, with 16 bases between them. The CDR3 sequence is 16 residues long. The CDR3 loop reads CAISEPGGTDPYEQYF. Written as DNA, the CDR3 is TGTGCCATCAGTGAGCCCGGCGGGACAGACCCCTACGAGCAGTACTTC.

CDR3 region: CASSLEVAGKSYEQYF. CDR3 nucleotides: TGTGCCAGCAGCTTAGAGGTAGCGGGAAAATCCTACGAGCAGTACTTC. V is TRBV7-9 and J is TRBJ2-7; 8 bases are shared with TRBD2. V dropped 1 base and J dropped 1; count of bases not matched to a gene: 6. From germline, CDR1 is SEHNR and CDR2 FQNEAQ (reference sequence). There are 16 residues in the CDR3.

The chain joins TRBV5-8 to TRBJ2-7; D remains ambiguous. Germline CDR1 and CDR2: SGHTS and YDEGEE. The CDR3 length is 15 residues. Trimming took off 0 bases at V and 0 bases at J, with 10 bases between the two ends. CDR3 loop: CASSLVRWDSYEQYF. CDR3 nucleotide sequence: TGTGCCAGCAGCTTGGTTCGGTGGGACTCCTACGAGCAGTACTTC.

The chain employs TRBV2 and TRBJ2-7; 8 bases match TRBD1. Per germline, CDR1 SNHLY and CDR2 FYNNEI. V gave up 6 bases and J gave up 1 base; unmatched junction bases: 8. The length of the CDR3 is 15 residues. DNA of the CDR3: TGTGCCAGCAGGGACAGGGACCTCCCATCCTACGAGCAGTACTTC. As protein: CASRDRDLPSYEQYF.

The V and J genes are TRBV11-2 and TRBJ1-2; D might be TRBD1 (5 bases). CDR3 length equals 14 residues. V lost 1 base and J lost 4, with 10 bases in between. Germline CDR1 SGHAT, CDR2 FQNNGV. The CDR3 bases are TGTGCCAGCAGCTTAGCTGGGGGGAGCTATGGCTACACCTTC. Translation: CASSLAGGSYGYTF.

The V and J genes are TRBV6-6 and TRBJ2-3, with 8 bases matching TRBD2. Germline loops: CDR1 MNHNY, CDR2 SVGAGI (reference sequence). The CDR3 sequence is 16 residues long. Trimming removed 0 bases from V and 0 bases from J; junction bases left unmatched: 2. CDR3 region: CASSYSTSGSTDTQYF. Written as DNA, the CDR3 is TGTGCCAGCAGTTACTCCACTAGCGGAAGCACAGATACGCAGTATTTT.